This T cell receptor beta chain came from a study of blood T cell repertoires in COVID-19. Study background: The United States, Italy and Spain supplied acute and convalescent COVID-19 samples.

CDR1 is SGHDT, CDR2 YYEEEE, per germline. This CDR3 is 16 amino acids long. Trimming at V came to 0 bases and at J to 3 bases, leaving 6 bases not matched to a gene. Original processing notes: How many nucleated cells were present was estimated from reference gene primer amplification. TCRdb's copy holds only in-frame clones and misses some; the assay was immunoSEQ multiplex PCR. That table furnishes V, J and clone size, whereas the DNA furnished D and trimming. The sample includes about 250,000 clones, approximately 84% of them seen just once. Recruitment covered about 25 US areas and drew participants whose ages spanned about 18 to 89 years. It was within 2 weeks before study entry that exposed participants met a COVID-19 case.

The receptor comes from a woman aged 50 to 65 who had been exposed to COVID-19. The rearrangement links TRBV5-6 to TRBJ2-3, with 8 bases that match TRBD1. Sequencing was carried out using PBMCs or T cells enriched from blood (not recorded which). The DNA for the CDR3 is TGTGCCAGCAGCTTGGTGGCAGGGGGCTTTACAGATACGCAGTATTTT. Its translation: CASSLVAGGFTDTQYF.